The sample holds a few counts of the clone carrying this TCR beta chain. This specimen comes from a study of response to subunit inactivated influenza vaccine. Trimming removed 3 bases from V and 3 bases from J, with 15 bases in between. This CDR3 spans 15 amino acids. Per germline, CDR1 GTSNPN and CDR2 SVGIG (reference sequence). TCRdb reprocessed the RT-PCR reads with MiXCR, giving one entry per CDR3 protein. The table shows hundreds of thousands of distinct CDR3 sequences, with about 11% occurring only once. The same data also went into a second study, on T cells expressing NK-cell markers. According to that study: For TCR beta, cDNA was produced by 5'RACE template switching with UMIs.

The input for sequencing was PBMCs from blood, taken on the day of vaccination. This chain joins TRBV30 and TRBJ2-1; D perhaps matches TRBD2 (5 bases). This clonotype was sampled from a man in his fifties who received an inactivated influenza vaccine. The CDR3 nucleotides read TGTGCCTGGAGGGATAAAGCTCGGGGCTACAATGAGCAGTTCTTC. Protein sequence: CAWRDKARGYNEQFF.